These T cell receptor beta chains were read from a single sample in a study of cytomegalovirus exposure and HLA in healthy donors. The method was immunoSEQ multiplex PCR; TCRdb's version includes in-frame clones alone and lacks a portion of them. The sample includes over 90,000 clones, approximately 75% of them seen just once. The sample comprised PBMCs. The receptors were sampled from an older woman in good health and CMV-seropositive. The CDR3 runs from the conserved cysteine through the conserved F or W. The order of the fields is D gene, V gene, clone size, J gene, CDR3 DNA, CDR3 protein. A D gene is named only where the DNA matches it firmly. The size entry is marked missing in some rows and otherwise reads once, few, many or a size class.

>TRBD1|TRBV2|few|TRBJ1-5
TGTGCCAGCAATGGACAGGGGAATCTGGTTCAGCCCCAGCATTTT
CASNGQGNLVQPQHF
>.|TRBV7-2|few|TRBJ2-3
TGTGCCAGCAGCTTAGCGAGGGATACGCAGTATTTT
CASSLARDTQYF
>TRBD2|TRBV10-2|.|TRBJ2-7
TGCGCCAGCCTGGGACTAGCGGACTCCTACGAGCAGTACTTC
CASLGLADSYEQYF
>.|TRBV4-2|.|TRBJ2-7
TGTGCCAGCAGCCAAGTCGGGATACTCCAGGCCTCCTACGAGCAGTACTTC
CASSQVGILQASYEQYF
>TRBD2|TRBV11-2|.|TRBJ2-1
TGTGCCAGCAGCGCTAGCGGCAATGAGCAGTTCTTC
CASSASGNEQFF
>TRBD2|TRBV6-1|once|TRBJ2-5
TGTGCCAGCAGTGAAGTCGAGCGGGATGTGACCCAGTACTTC
CASSEVERDVTQYF
>.|TRBV28|.|TRBJ1-6
TGTGCCAGCAGTTTATGGGGGGGAGGCGATAATTCACCCCTCCACTTT
CASSLWGGGDNSPLHF
>.|TRBV5-1|few|TRBJ2-7
TGCGCCAGCAGAACCACAAGCGGATCCTACGAGCAGTACTTC
CASRTTSGSYEQYF
>TRBD1|TRBV5-1|.|TRBJ1-1
TGCGCCAGCAGCTTGGAGGGCAGGGGGTACACTGAAGCTTTCTTT
CASSLEGRGYTEAFF
>TRBD2|TRBV10-1|.|TRBJ2-1
TGCGCCAGCAGTGGCGGACAGGGGACTAGCGGGAACTGGTTACAGTTCTTC
CASSGGQGTSGNWLQFF
>.|TRBV12-5|.|TRBJ2-3
TGTGCTAGTGGTTTGGTACGAGGGTTGGTCACAGATACGCAGTATTTT
CASGLVRGLVTDTQYF
>TRBD1|TRBV19|.|TRBJ2-4
TGTGCCAGTAGTGCCGGGACAGGGGCGAAGTTAGCCAAAAACATTCAGTACTTC
CASSAGTGAKLAKNIQYF
>TRBD1|TRBV10-3|.|TRBJ2-2
TGTGCCAGCTCCGGGACAGGGAACACCGGGGAGCTGTTTTTT
CASSGTGNTGELFF
>.|TRBV27|few|TRBJ1-1
TGTGCCAGCAGTCCCCACGGACATAAACCGAACACTGAAGCTTTCTTT
CASSPHGHKPNTEAFF
>TRBD1|TRBV11-1|few|TRBJ1-1
TGTGCCAGCAGCTCGAAACAGGGGGAGAACACTGAAGCTTTCTTT
CASSSKQGENTEAFF
>TRBD2|TRBV5-1|few|TRBJ2-3
TGCGCCAGCAGCTTGGTCGGAGCGGGGAAGGGAACAGATACGCAGTATTTT
CASSLVGAGKGTDTQYF
>.|TRBV6-4|.|TRBJ2-3
TGTGCCAGCAGTGACTCGGCAGGGGAAGGCACAGATACGCAGTATTTT
CASSDSAGEGTDTQYF
>TRBD2|TRBV7-9|.|TRBJ2-1
TGTGCCAGCAGCTCCAGACTAGCGTGGGGGGTATACAATGAGCAGTTCTTC
CASSSRLAWGVYNEQFF
>.|TRBV5-4|.|TRBJ1-1
TGTGCCAGCAGCGGCGGGGAGGTGGGCACTGAAGCTTTCTTT
CASSGGEVGTEAFF
>.|TRBV10-2|.|TRBJ2-5
TGCGCCAGCAGTGAACTAGTAGTTAGTGGTGCGCAGTACTTC
CASSELVVSGAQYF
>TRBD1|TRBV27|.|TRBJ1-4
TGTGCCAGCAGTTTATCGAAACTAGGGACAGGGGGGAGTAAGAAACTGTTTTTT
CASSLSKLGTGGSKKLFF
>.|TRBV7-9|few|TRBJ2-7
TGTTCCAGCAGCTTAGAGTCCGGTGCCCACGAGCAGTACTTC
CSSSLESGAHEQYF
>TRBD1|TRBV7-6|.|TRBJ2-2
TGTGCCAGCAGCATGGGGACAGGGGGGAACACCGGGGAGCTGTTTTTT
CASSMGTGGNTGELFF
>.|TRBV6-1|.|TRBJ1-6
TGTGCCAGCAGTGGGCCTCAGGGGATTTCACCCCTCCACTTT
CASSGPQGISPLHF
>TRBD1|TRBV28|.|TRBJ1-4
TGTGCCAGCAGTTCTGGACAGGATGAAAAACTGTTTTTT
CASSSGQDEKLFF
>TRBD2|TRBV18|.|TRBJ2-7
TGTGCCAGCTCACCGTTTAGCGGGAGGGATTACGAGCAGTACTTC
CASSPFSGRDYEQYF
>TRBD1|TRBV28|.|TRBJ1-3
TGTGCCAGCAGTTTAGTCCTGGGACAGGGGGCAGAAAACACCATATATTTT
CASSLVLGQGAENTIYF